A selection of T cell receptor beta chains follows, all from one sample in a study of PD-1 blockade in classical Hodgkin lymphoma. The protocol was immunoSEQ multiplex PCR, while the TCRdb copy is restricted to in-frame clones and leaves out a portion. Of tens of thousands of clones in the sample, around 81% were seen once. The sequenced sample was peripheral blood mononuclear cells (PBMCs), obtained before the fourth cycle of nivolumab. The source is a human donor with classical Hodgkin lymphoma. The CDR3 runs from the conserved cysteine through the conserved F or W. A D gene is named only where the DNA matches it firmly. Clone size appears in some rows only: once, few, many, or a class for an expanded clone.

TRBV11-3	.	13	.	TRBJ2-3	TGTGCCAGCAGCTCCCCCGGTGCAGATACGCAGTATTTT	CASSSPGADTQYF
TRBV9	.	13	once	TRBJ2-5	TGTGCCAGCAGCCGCAGGATCCAAGAGACCCAGTACTTC	CASSRRIQETQYF
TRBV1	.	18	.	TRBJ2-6	TGCACCAGCAGCCATCTCCGGCCTACGATAGCTGGGGCCAACGTCCTGACTTTC	CTSSHLRPTIAGANVLTF
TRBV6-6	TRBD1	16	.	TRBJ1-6	TGTGCCAGCAGTTACAGGGGACAGGCCACAAATTCACCCCTCCACTTT	CASSYRGQATNSPLHF
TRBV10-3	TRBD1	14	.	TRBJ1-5	TGTGCCATCAGCGCTGACAGGGTGGGGCAGCCCCAGCATTTT	CAISADRVGQPQHF
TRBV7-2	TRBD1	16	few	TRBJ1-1	TGTGCCAGCAGCTTAGGGACAGGAGGAGTTAAATATGAAGCTTTCTTT	CASSLGTGGVKYEAFF
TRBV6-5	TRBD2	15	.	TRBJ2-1	TGTGCCAGCAGCACTCTAGCGGGAGAGGACGATGAGCAGTTCTTC	CASSTLAGEDDEQFF
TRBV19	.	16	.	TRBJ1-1	TGTGCCAGTAGTATTTTAGAGGCAAGGGGAAACACTGAAGCTTTCTTT	CASSILEARGNTEAFF
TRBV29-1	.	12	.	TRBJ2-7	TGCAGCGTTGGCCAGGGAGTCTACGAGCAGTACTTC	CSVGQGVYEQYF
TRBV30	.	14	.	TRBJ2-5	TGTGCCTGGAGTGTACCGCGGGACCAAGAGACCCAGTACTTC	CAWSVPRDQETQYF
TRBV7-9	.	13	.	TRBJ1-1	TGTGCCAGCAGCTTAGCATCGAGGGTCGAAGCTTTCTTT	CASSLASRVEAFF
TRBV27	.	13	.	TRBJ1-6	TGTGCCAGCACACGGGGATATAATTCACCCCTCCACTTT	CASTRGYNSPLHF
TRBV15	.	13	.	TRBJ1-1	TGTGCCACCAGCAGAGACTTGCAGACTGAAGCTTTCTTT	CATSRDLQTEAFF
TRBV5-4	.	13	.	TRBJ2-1	TGTGCCAGCAGCTCTACAGGGATGGATGAGCAGTTCTTC	CASSSTGMDEQFF
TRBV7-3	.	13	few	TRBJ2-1	TGTGCCAGCAGCCCACGAGAGACCAATGAGCAGTTCTTC	CASSPRETNEQFF
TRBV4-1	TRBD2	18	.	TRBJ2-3	TGCGCCAGCAGCCAGCCCCCGGGACTAGCGGGGGACACAGATACGCAGTATTTT	CASSQPPGLAGDTDTQYF
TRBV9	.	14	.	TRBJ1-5	TGTGCCAGCAGCGTTGGGATGAAAAATCAGCCCCAGCATTTT	CASSVGMKNQPQHF
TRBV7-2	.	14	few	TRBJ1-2	TGTGCCAGCAGCTTAGGGCAGGGGAAGGTTGGCTACACCTTC	CASSLGQGKVGYTF
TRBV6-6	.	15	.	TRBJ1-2	TGTGCCAGCAGTTTCGCGCCCCAGACTAACTATGGCTACACCTTC	CASSFAPQTNYGYTF
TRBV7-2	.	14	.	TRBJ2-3	TGTGCCAGCAGACCAGGACAGATTAGAGATACGCAGTATTTT	CASRPGQIRDTQYF
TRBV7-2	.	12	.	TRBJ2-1	TGTGCCAGCAGCCGCTATCTTAATGAGCAGTTCTTC	CASSRYLNEQFF
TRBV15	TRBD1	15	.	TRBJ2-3	TGTGCCACCAGCAGAGATCCCACAGGGGTGGATACGCAGTATTTT	CATSRDPTGVDTQYF
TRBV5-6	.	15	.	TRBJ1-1	TGTGCCAGCAGCTTGGTATCGGTTGCAAACACTGAAGCTTTCTTT	CASSLVSVANTEAFF
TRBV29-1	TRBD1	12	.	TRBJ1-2	TGCAGCGTTGAAAAGGGGGCCTATGGCTACACCTTC	CSVEKGAYGYTF
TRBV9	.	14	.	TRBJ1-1	TGTGCCAGCAGCGTATCGACACTGAACACTGAAGCTTTCTTT	CASSVSTLNTEAFF
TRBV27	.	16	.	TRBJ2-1	TGTGCCAGCAGTCCCTTTACGGGGCACTCCTACAATGAGCAGTTCTTC	CASSPFTGHSYNEQFF
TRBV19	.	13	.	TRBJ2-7	TGTGCCAGTAGCCTGACAGGATCCTACGAGCAGTACTTC	CASSLTGSYEQYF
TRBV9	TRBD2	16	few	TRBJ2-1	TGTGCCAGCAGCGTAGGGCCTAGCGGGAGTGGCAATGAGCAGTTCTTC	CASSVGPSGSGNEQFF
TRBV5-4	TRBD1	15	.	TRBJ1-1	TGTGCCAGCAGCACTCCGGGACAGGGAGGCACTGAAGCTTTCTTT	CASSTPGQGGTEAFF
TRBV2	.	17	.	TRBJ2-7	TGTGCCAGCAGTGAAGGGCTTCTACTTGAGACTTACTACGAGCAGTACTTC	CASSEGLLLETYYEQYF
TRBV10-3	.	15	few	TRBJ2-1	TGTGCCATCAGTGAGTTGCAAAGCTCCTACAATGAGCAGTTCTTC	CAISELQSSYNEQFF
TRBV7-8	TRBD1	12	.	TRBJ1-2	TGTGCCAGCAGTCTAGGACAGGGAGGCTACACCTTC	CASSLGQGGYTF
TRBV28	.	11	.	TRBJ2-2	TGTGCCAGCAGAAACACCGGGGAGCTGTTTTTT	CASRNTGELFF
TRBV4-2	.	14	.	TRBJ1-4	TGTGCCAGCAGCCAAGGAGGGACAAATGAAAAACTGTTTTTT	CASSQGGTNEKLFF
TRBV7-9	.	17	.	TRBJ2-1	TGTGCCAGCAGCCCGCCCCAAACAGGGGGGGGCTACAATGAGCAGTTCTTC	CASSPPQTGGGYNEQFF
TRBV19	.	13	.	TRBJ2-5	TGTGCCAGTAGTGGGACGGAGCAAGAGACCCAGTACTTC	CASSGTEQETQYF
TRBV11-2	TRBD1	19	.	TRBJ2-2	TGTGCCAGCAGCTTCCACCGGGGGACCGGGACAGGGGCAGCTGGGGAGCTGTTTTTT	CASSFHRGTGTGAAGELFF
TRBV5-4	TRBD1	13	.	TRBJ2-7	TGTGCCAGCAGCTCGCAGGGGGCGGGGGAGCAGTACTTC	CASSSQGAGEQYF
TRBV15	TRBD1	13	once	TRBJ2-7	TGTGCCACCAGCGCCAGGGGGCCCCACGAGCAGTACTTC	CATSARGPHEQYF
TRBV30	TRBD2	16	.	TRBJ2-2	TGTGCCTGGGGGGGGAGGTTAGCGGGACCCACCGGGGAGCTGTTTTTT	CAWGGRLAGPTGELFF
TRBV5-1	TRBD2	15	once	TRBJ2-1	TGCGCCAGCAGCATATCGCTAGCGGTCTACAATGAGCAGTTCTTC	CASSISLAVYNEQFF
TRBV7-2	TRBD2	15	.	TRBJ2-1	TGTGCCAGCAGCCAGGGACTAAGCCCCTACAATGAGCAGTTCTTC	CASSQGLSPYNEQFF
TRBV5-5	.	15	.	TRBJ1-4	TGTGCCAGCAGCCTCCGGGGTGCAACTAATGAAAAACTGTTTTTT	CASSLRGATNEKLFF
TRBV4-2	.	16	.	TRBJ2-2	TGTGCCAGCAGCCAAGCATGGCTAGGCGGCACCGGGGAGCTGTTTTTT	CASSQAWLGGTGELFF
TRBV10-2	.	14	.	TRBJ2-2	TGCGCCAGCAGTGAGACCTCAGGGGCCGGGGAGCTGTTTTTT	CASSETSGAGELFF
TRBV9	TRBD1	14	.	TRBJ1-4	TGTGCCAGCAGTGGAGACAGGGGGCCTGAAAAACTGTTTTTT	CASSGDRGPEKLFF
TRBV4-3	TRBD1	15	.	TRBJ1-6	TGCGCCAGCAGCCATAGACAGGGCCCAAATTCACCCCTCCACTTT	CASSHRQGPNSPLHF
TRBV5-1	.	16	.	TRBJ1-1	TGCGCCAGCAGCACCGGGGTGGGGCGCGGTAACACTGAAGCTTTCTTT	CASSTGVGRGNTEAFF
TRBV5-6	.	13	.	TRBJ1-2	TGTGCCAGCGGGACTCGGGGTTCAGGTGGCTACACCTTC	CASGTRGSGGYTF
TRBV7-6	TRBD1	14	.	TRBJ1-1	TGTGCCAGCAGCTCGACAGGGGTGAACACTGAAGCTTTCTTT	CASSSTGVNTEAFF
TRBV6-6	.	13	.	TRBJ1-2	TGTGCCACCGGGGGCGGACAGACCTATGGCTACACCTTC	CATGGGQTYGYTF
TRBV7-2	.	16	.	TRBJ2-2	TGTGCCAGCAGCTTATATTCCACAGGGAGGGACGGGGAGCTGTTTTTT	CASSLYSTGRDGELFF
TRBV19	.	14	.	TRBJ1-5	TGTGCCAGTAGTTGGGATCCCGGTTATCAGCCCCAGCATTTT	CASSWDPGYQPQHF
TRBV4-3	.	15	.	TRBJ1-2	TGCGCCAGCAGCCCGAAATTAGGGAATAACTATGGCTACACCTTC	CASSPKLGNNYGYTF